Listed below are T cell receptor beta chains from one sample, sequenced in a study of Ad26.COV2.S vaccination and SARS-CoV-2 variants. Only in-frame clones appear in the TCRdb table, and some are missing; sequencing was by immunoSEQ multiplex PCR. Of about 400,000 clones detected, 75% to 90% appear once; the ten largest clones hold more than 3%. Sequencing was performed on peripheral blood, taken in a trial of Ad26.COV2.S vaccine versus placebo. These receptors came from a person between 18 and 65 years old who received the Ad26.COV2.S COVID-19 vaccine or a placebo. CDR3s include the opening cysteine and the closing phenylalanine or tryptophan.

J gene | V gene | CDR3 protein
TRBJ1-2 | TRBV2 | CASSPEQGRYGYTF
TRBJ2-5 | TRBV11-2 | CASTSTSGAQETQYF
TRBJ1-2 | TRBV7-6 | CASSLAARRGYTF
TRBJ1-1 | TRBV7-9 | CASSLGYTEAFF
TRBJ1-6 | TRBV6-5 | CASSQDRVLHF
TRBJ2-1 | TRBV5-8 | CASTPGTATYNEQFF
TRBJ2-3 | TRBV3-1/TRBV3-2 | CASSPFSGGSTDTQYF
TRBJ1-4 | TRBV2 | CASRLDRGAEKLFF
TRBJ1-5 | TRBV12-3/TRBV12-4 | CASEYRENQPQHF
TRBJ2-3 | TRBV7-2 | CASSPGLRTDTQYF
TRBJ2-3 | TRBV6-6 | CASRDRDTDTQYF
TRBJ2-3 | TRBV18 | CASSPNRGLTGDTQYF
TRBJ2-7 | TRBV10-2 | CASIPGGTYEQYF
TRBJ2-3 | TRBV20-1 | CSASRVAGLTDTQYF
TRBJ1-2 | TRBV19 | CASSIHSERIYGYTF
TRBJ2-2 | TRBV13 | CASSLDLGRTGELFF
TRBJ2-7 | TRBV30 | CAWRPGQHAHEQYF
TRBJ1-4 | TRBV5-1 | CASSRGGEGEKLFF
TRBJ1-1 | TRBV6-6 | CASRLGEPNTEAFF
TRBJ1-5 | TRBV11-2 | CASSLGQGGGQPQHF
TRBJ2-1 | TRBV19 | CASSIDLALTYNEQFF
TRBJ1-5 | TRBV5-4 | CASSKGVDNQPQHF
TRBJ2-5 | TRBV5-5 | CASSLGTVSKETQYF
TRBJ2-5 | TRBV7-9 | CASSSQDRGRETQYF
TRBJ2-2 | TRBV18 | CASSPGGNPTGELFF
TRBJ2-7 | TRBV19 | CASSPHRDPREQYF
TRBJ2-7 | TRBV5-6 | CASNKGRNEQYF
TRBJ1-1 | TRBV9 | CASSPGVRAFF
TRBJ2-5 | TRBV4-1 | CASSQAGTAPQETQYF
TRBJ2-1 | TRBV19 | CASSISLRVYNEQFF